The source of this T cell receptor (beta chain) is a study of graft-versus-host responses after intestinal transplantation. Study findings and constraints: Within the allografts of patients who had graft-donor T cell macrochimerism, graft-versus-host to host-versus-graft clonal ratios were high.

About this clone: Antigen: not known.

The data were produced by immunoSEQ multiplex PCR, yet TCRdb's version contains in-frame clones alone and is incomplete. The sample comprises some 69,000 clones, roughly 92% of which are singletons, and 6.7% rests with the top ten. The receptor's source is a human patient who received an intestinal transplant, so some T cells may come from the graft donor. The specimen comprised bone marrow, sampled around 720 days after intestinal transplantation.

Here the CDR3 reads CASSFGRGGYNEQFF. DNA for the CDR3: TGTGCCAGCAGCTTCGGACGTGGGGGGTACAATGAGCAGTTCTTC. The V call is TRBV5-6, the J call TRBJ2-1; the D gene is possibly TRBD2 (6 bases). CDR1 and CDR2 from the germline V gene are SGHDT and YYEEEE. V dropped 2 bases and J dropped 4 bases, with 13 bases sitting between them. The CDR3 length is 15 residues.